The clone carrying this TCR beta chain appeared a few times. Its antigen remains unknown. Active moderate-to-severe ophthalmopathy, Clinical Activity Score at least 3, NOSPECS at least 4, under 3 months' duration. Clinical symptoms, serum thyroxine and TRAb, thyroid ultrasound and orbital computed tomography together formed the diagnostic basis. The data belong to a study of T cells in Graves' hyperthyroidism and ophthalmopathy. Study conclusions and caveats: Prediction of ophthalmopathy progression came a median approximately 6 months pre-onset.

TCR beta CDR3 sequences were amplified from RNA transcripts. Primed by the HTBI set, a first-round RT-PCR was run on the TCR CDR3. A single record per CDR3 protein comes from TCRdb applying MiXCR to the multiplex PCR reads. This repertoire shows 450,000 to 650,000 distinct CDR3 sequences, roughly 15% found once; its top ten account for roughly a sixth. After removal of 3 bases from V and 8 bases from J, the junction contained 7 bases not matched to a gene. This CDR3 is 16 amino acids long. Germline V CDR1 and CDR2: MDHEN, SYDVKM. The sample was blood. This TCR came from a woman aged 18 to 35 with Graves' ophthalmopathy. V and J are TRBV28 and TRBJ1-6; 10 nucleotides match TRBD1. The CDR3 DNA follows: TGTGCCAGCAGTTTGGGAGGACAGGGGGTATATTCACCCCTCCACTTT. As protein: CASSLGGQGVYSPLHF.